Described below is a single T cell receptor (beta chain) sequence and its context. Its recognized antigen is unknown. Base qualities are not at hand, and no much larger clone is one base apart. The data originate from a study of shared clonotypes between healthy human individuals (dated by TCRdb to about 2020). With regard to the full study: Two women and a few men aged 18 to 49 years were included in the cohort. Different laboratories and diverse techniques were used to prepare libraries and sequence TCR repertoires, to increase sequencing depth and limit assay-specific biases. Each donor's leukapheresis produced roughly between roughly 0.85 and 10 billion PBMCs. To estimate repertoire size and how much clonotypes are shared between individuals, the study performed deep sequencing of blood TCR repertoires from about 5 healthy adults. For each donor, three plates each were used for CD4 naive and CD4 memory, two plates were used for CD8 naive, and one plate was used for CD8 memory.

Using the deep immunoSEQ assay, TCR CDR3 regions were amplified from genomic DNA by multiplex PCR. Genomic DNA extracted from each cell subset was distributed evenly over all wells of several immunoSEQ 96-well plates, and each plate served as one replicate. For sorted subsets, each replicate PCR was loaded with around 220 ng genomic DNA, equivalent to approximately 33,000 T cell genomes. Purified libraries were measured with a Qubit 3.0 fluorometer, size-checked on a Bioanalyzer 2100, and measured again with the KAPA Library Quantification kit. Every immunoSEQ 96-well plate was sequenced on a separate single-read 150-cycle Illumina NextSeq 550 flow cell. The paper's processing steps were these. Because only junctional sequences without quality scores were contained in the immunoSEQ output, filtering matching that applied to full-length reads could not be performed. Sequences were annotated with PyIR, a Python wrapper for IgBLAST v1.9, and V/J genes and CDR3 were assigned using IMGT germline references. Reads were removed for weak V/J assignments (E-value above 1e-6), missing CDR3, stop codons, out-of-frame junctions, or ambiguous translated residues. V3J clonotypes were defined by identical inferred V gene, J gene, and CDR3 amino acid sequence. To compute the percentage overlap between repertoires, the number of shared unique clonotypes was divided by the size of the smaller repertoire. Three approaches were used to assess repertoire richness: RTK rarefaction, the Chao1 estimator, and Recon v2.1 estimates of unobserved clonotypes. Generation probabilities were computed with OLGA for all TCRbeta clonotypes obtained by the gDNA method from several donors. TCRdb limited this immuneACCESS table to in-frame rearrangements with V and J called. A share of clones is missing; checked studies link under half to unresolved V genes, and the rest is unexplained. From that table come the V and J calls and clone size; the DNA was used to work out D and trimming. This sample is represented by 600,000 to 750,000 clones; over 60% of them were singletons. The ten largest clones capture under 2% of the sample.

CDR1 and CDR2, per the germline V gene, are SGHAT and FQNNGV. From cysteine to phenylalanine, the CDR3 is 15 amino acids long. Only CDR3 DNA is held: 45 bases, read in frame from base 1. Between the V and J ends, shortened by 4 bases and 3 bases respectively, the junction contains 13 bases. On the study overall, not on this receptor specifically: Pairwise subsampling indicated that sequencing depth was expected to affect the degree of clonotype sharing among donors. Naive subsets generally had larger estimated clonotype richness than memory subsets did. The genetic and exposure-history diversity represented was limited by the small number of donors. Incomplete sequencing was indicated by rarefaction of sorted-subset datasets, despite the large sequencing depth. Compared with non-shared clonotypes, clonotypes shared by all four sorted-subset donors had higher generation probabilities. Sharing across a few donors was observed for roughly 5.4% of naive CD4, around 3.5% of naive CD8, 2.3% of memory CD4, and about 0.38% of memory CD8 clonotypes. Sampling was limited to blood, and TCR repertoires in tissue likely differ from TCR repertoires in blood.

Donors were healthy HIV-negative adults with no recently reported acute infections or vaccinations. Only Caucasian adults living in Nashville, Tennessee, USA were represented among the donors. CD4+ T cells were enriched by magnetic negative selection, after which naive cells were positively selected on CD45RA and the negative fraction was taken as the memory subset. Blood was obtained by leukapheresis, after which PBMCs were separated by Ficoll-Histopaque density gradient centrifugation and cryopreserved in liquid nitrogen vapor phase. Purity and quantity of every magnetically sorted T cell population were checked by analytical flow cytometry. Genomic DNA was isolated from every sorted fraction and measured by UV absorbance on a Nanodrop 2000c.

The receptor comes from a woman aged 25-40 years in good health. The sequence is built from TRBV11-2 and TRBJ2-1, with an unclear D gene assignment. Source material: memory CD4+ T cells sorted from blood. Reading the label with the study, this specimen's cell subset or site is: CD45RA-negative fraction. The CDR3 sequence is CASSSPSGRYNEQFF. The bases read TGTGCCAGCAGCTCCCCCTCCGGACGCTACAATGAGCAGTTCTTC.